These T cell receptor beta chains were read from a single sample in a study of identical twins. One entry per CDR3 protein results from TCRdb running MiXCR on the 5' RACE reads. The table shows approximately 240,000 distinct CDR3 sequences, with over 12% occurring only once. Sequencing was done on a sample of memory (CD45RO+) T cells sorted from blood. The receptors originated from a woman aged 18-29 years in good health. Both conserved end residues are part of each CDR3. A D gene is named only where the DNA matches it firmly. Part of the rows lack a size; the others show once, few, many or a class for expanded clones.

size: .; D: .; V: TRBV4-3; J: TRBJ2-7; DNA: TGCGCCAGCAGCCCCTTGGGGGGTAACGAGCAGTACTTC; CDR3: CASSPLGGNEQYF
size: few; D: .; V: TRBV7-2; J: TRBJ2-3; DNA: TGTGCCAGCAGCTTACCCGAACTCACAGATACGCAGTATTTT; CDR3: CASSLPELTDTQYF
size: .; D: TRBD1; V: TRBV29-1; J: TRBJ1-5; DNA: TGCAGCGTTGGTCAGGGGGGTCAGCCCCAGCATTTT; CDR3: CSVGQGGQPQHF
size: few; D: TRBD2; V: TRBV2; J: TRBJ2-3; DNA: TGTGCCAGCAGAAACGGGGGGGGCACAGATACGCAGTATTTT; CDR3: CASRNGGGTDTQYF
size: few; D: .; V: TRBV20-1; J: TRBJ2-5; DNA: TGCAGTGCTAGAGATGACCAAGAGACCCAGTACTTC; CDR3: CSARDDQETQYF
size: .; D: .; V: TRBV18; J: TRBJ2-2; DNA: TGTGCCAGCTCACCACTTGGATTGATAAGCGGGGAGCTGTTTTTT; CDR3: CASSPLGLISGELFF
size: few; D: .; V: TRBV2; J: TRBJ2-3; DNA: TGTGCCAGCAGTGATTTGAGTGGGAGTGGTACAGATACGCAGTATTTT; CDR3: CASSDLSGSGTDTQYF
size: few; D: .; V: TRBV6-2/TRBV6-3; J: TRBJ2-4; DNA: TGTGCCAGCAGTTACCAGGGGAGGGCCAAAAACATTCAGTACTTC; CDR3: CASSYQGRAKNIQYF
size: few; D: .; V: TRBV3-1; J: TRBJ2-5; DNA: TGTGCCAGCAGCCAGGCTGGGACCTCCGGGACCCAGTACTTC; CDR3: CASSQAGTSGTQYF
size: .; D: TRBD2; V: TRBV10-3; J: TRBJ2-1; DNA: TGTGCCACCACTAGCGGGTCCGACAATGAGCAGTTCTTC; CDR3: CATTSGSDNEQFF
size: .; D: .; V: TRBV20-1; J: TRBJ2-5; DNA: TGCAGTGCTAGAGAGACAGGGAGGCAAGAGACCCAGTACTTC; CDR3: CSARETGRQETQYF
size: few; D: .; V: TRBV29-1; J: TRBJ1-1; DNA: TGCAGCGTTGGGGGGGACACTGAAGCTTTCTTT; CDR3: CSVGGDTEAFF
size: many; D: .; V: TRBV3-1; J: TRBJ2-2; DNA: TGTGCCAGCAGCTGGAGGGGCACCGGGGAGCTGTTTTTT; CDR3: CASSWRGTGELFF
size: many; D: .; V: TRBV7-2; J: TRBJ2-1; DNA: TGTGCCAGCAGCTTTTCCCTCTACAATGAGCAGTTCTTC; CDR3: CASSFSLYNEQFF
size: few; D: TRBD2; V: TRBV7-2; J: TRBJ2-7; DNA: TGTGCCAGCTGGTGGGTTAGCGGGGGGGACTACGAGCAGTACTTC; CDR3: CASWWVSGGDYEQYF
size: .; D: .; V: TRBV7-3; J: TRBJ2-5; DNA: TGTGCCAGCAGCTTAAACGGGCAGGGTTTAGAGACCCAGTACTTC; CDR3: CASSLNGQGLETQYF
size: .; D: .; V: TRBV7-9; J: TRBJ2-7; DNA: TGTGCCAGCAGTCCGGACGAGGCTGGCGTCCCAGGGTACGAGCAGTACTTC; CDR3: CASSPDEAGVPGYEQYF
size: many; D: TRBD2; V: TRBV12-3/TRBV12-4; J: TRBJ2-1; DNA: TGTGCCAGCAGTTTGAGGGGGGGACTAGACAATGAGCAGTTCTTC; CDR3: CASSLRGGLDNEQFF
size: .; D: .; V: TRBV9; J: TRBJ2-4; DNA: TGTGCCAGCAGCGTAGGCACGGACAACATTCAGTACTTC; CDR3: CASSVGTDNIQYF
size: few; D: TRBD1; V: TRBV7-2; J: TRBJ2-7; DNA: TGTGCCAGCAGCAAAGACGGTTGGACAGGGGCATCCTACGAGCAGTACTTC; CDR3: CASSKDGWTGASYEQYF
size: .; D: TRBD2; V: TRBV12-3/TRBV12-4; J: TRBJ2-2; DNA: TGTGCCAGCCGGGACTACTACGCGAACACCGGGGAGCTGTTTTTT; CDR3: CASRDYYANTGELFF
size: .; D: .; V: TRBV7-8; J: TRBJ2-7; DNA: TGTGCCAGCAGCTCCCAGATCACCGAGCAGTACTTC; CDR3: CASSSQITEQYF
size: few; D: .; V: TRBV5-1; J: TRBJ2-3; DNA: TGCGCCAGCAGGGGGGGGCAAGTTGGGGATACGCAGTATTTT; CDR3: CASRGGQVGDTQYF
size: few; D: TRBD2; V: TRBV7-2; J: TRBJ2-1; DNA: TGTGCCAGCAGCCCACTAGCGGGCCTGGAGCAGTTCTTC; CDR3: CASSPLAGLEQFF
size: .; D: TRBD1; V: TRBV6-2/TRBV6-3; J: TRBJ1-1; DNA: TGTGCCAGCAGTCGAACAGGGGGTAAGACTTTCTTT; CDR3: CASSRTGGKTFF
size: .; D: .; V: TRBV9; J: TRBJ2-2; DNA: TGTGCCAGCAGCGTAGGTGATAGTCGACACAACACCGGGGAGCTGTTTTTT; CDR3: CASSVGDSRHNTGELFF
size: .; D: .; V: TRBV3-1; J: TRBJ2-1; DNA: TGTGCCAGCAGCCAGGATCTTTACAATGAGCAGTTCTTC; CDR3: CASSQDLYNEQFF
size: few; D: .; V: TRBV5-6; J: TRBJ1-6; DNA: TGTGCCAGCAGCCCGCTGGGACGCGGCGGGTACTCACCCCTCCACTTT; CDR3: CASSPLGRGGYSPLHF
size: few; D: TRBD2; V: TRBV12-3/TRBV12-4; J: TRBJ2-1; DNA: TGTGCCAGCAGTCTTACTAGCGGTATGGTCGAGCAGTTCTTC; CDR3: CASSLTSGMVEQFF
size: .; D: .; V: TRBV6-1; J: TRBJ2-2; DNA: TGTGCCAGCAGCCAACCGGGACGGACTAACACCGGGGAGCTGTTTTTT; CDR3: CASSQPGRTNTGELFF
size: many; D: TRBD1; V: TRBV5-1; J: TRBJ2-7; DNA: TGCGCCAGCAGCTTGGCCGACAGGGACGTCAAGGAGCAGTACTTC; CDR3: CASSLADRDVKEQYF
size: .; D: TRBD1; V: TRBV7-8; J: TRBJ2-1; DNA: TGTGCCAGCAGCCGAGCAGGGGGTTACAATGAGCAGTTCTTC; CDR3: CASSRAGGYNEQFF
size: .; D: TRBD2; V: TRBV14; J: TRBJ2-7; DNA: TGTGCCAGCAGCCAGCTTGTAGCGGGAAGGGAGCAGTACTTC; CDR3: CASSQLVAGREQYF
size: many; D: .; V: TRBV5-5; J: TRBJ1-1; DNA: TGTGCCAGCAGCGTGGACAGAAACATGAACACTGAAGCTTTCTTT; CDR3: CASSVDRNMNTEAFF
size: few; D: .; V: TRBV12-3/TRBV12-4; J: TRBJ2-3; DNA: TGTGCCAGCAGTTCATCGGCCAAAGAAGATACGCAGTATTTT; CDR3: CASSSSAKEDTQYF
size: few; D: TRBD2; V: TRBV7-2; J: TRBJ2-7; DNA: TGTGCCAGCAGCCTGGCCGGGACTAGCATAGAGGCCGAGCAGTACTTC; CDR3: CASSLAGTSIEAEQYF
size: few; D: .; V: TRBV12-3/TRBV12-4; J: TRBJ1-2; DNA: TGTGCCAGCAGCCAAAGAGGCTCGGCTATGAGTTACACCTTC; CDR3: CASSQRGSAMSYTF
size: many; D: TRBD2; V: TRBV11-1; J: TRBJ2-3; DNA: TGTGCCAGCAGCTTATCAAGAGTTAGCGGGGGACACACAGATACGCAGTATTTT; CDR3: CASSLSRVSGGHTDTQYF
size: .; D: .; V: TRBV5-1; J: TRBJ2-5; DNA: TGCGCCAGCAGCAAAACAGCAGGAGACGTGACCCAGTACTTC; CDR3: CASSKTAGDVTQYF
size: .; D: .; V: TRBV3-1; J: TRBJ2-3; DNA: TGTGCCAGCAGCCAAGATCCCCGGGAGAGTGGCCCTAGCACAGATACGCAGTATTTT; CDR3: CASSQDPRESGPSTDTQYF
size: few; D: TRBD2; V: TRBV7-3; J: TRBJ2-3; DNA: TGTGCCAGCAGCTTAAGACGGGGGGGCGGAGATACGCAGTATTTT; CDR3: CASSLRRGGGDTQYF
size: few; D: TRBD2; V: TRBV6-2/TRBV6-3; J: TRBJ2-1; DNA: TGTGCCAGCAGTTACTTGGGGGGGGTACGGGATGAGCAGTTCTTC; CDR3: CASSYLGGVRDEQFF
size: .; D: .; V: TRBV7-2; J: TRBJ2-7; DNA: TGTGCCAGCAGCTTAGTCGGCGCCGGCGCTTACGAGCAGTACTTC; CDR3: CASSLVGAGAYEQYF
size: many; D: .; V: TRBV20-1; J: TRBJ1-6; DNA: TGCAGTGCCAAGACTAGCTCCTATAATTCACCCCTCCACTTT; CDR3: CSAKTSSYNSPLHF
size: .; D: .; V: TRBV7-8; J: TRBJ2-6; DNA: TGTGCCAGCAGCGGGACAAGAGGTGGGGCCAACGTCCTGACTTTC; CDR3: CASSGTRGGANVLTF
size: many; D: TRBD2; V: TRBV10-3; J: TRBJ2-2; DNA: TGTGCCATCAGTGAACCCGTAGCGGGAGGTCGCACCGGGGAGCTGTTTTTT; CDR3: CAISEPVAGGRTGELFF
size: .; D: .; V: TRBV10-2; J: TRBJ2-1; DNA: TGCGCCAGCAGTGAGTGGGATGAGCAGTTCTTC; CDR3: CASSEWDEQFF
size: once; D: TRBD2; V: TRBV7-2; J: TRBJ2-7; DNA: TGTGCCAGCAGCCCCCCGGGACTAGGGAACGAGCAGTACTTC; CDR3: CASSPPGLGNEQYF
size: many; D: .; V: TRBV12-3/TRBV12-4; J: TRBJ1-2; DNA: TGTGCCAGCAGTTCGGGACCGACAGCTAACTATGGCTACACCTTC; CDR3: CASSSGPTANYGYTF
size: few; D: .; V: TRBV15; J: TRBJ1-5; DNA: TGTGCCACCAGCCCCGGAGCCTTCAATCAGCCCCAGCATTTT; CDR3: CATSPGAFNQPQHF
size: many; D: .; V: TRBV20-1; J: TRBJ1-1; DNA: TGCAGTGCTAGAGGCCCCCTTACGACCTCTGAAGCTTTCTTT; CDR3: CSARGPLTTSEAFF
size: few; D: TRBD1; V: TRBV19; J: TRBJ1-1; DNA: TGTGCCAGTAGTCCCTGGACAGGAGAAGGGGCTGAAGCTTTCTTT; CDR3: CASSPWTGEGAEAFF
size: few; D: .; V: TRBV20-1; J: TRBJ1-6; DNA: TGCAGTGCTAGGGGGGGGTTTACTTCACCCCTCCACTTT; CDR3: CSARGGFTSPLHF
size: .; D: .; V: TRBV20-1; J: TRBJ2-7; DNA: TGCAGTGCTAGAAGACCGGAAGGCTACGAGCAGTACTTC; CDR3: CSARRPEGYEQYF
size: many; D: TRBD1; V: TRBV4-3; J: TRBJ2-3; DNA: TGCGCCAGCAGCCAAGATGAGGGACAGGGTGTGCGCGATACGCAGTATTTT; CDR3: CASSQDEGQGVRDTQYF
size: many; D: TRBD2; V: TRBV6-6; J: TRBJ2-3; DNA: TGTGCCAGCAAAACTAGCGCAGATACGCAGTATTTT; CDR3: CASKTSADTQYF
size: many; D: TRBD1; V: TRBV4-2; J: TRBJ1-1; DNA: TGTGCCAGCAGCCAAGGGGACTCGGACAGGGGGAAAGTTTTCTTT; CDR3: CASSQGDSDRGKVFF
size: .; D: .; V: TRBV14; J: TRBJ2-1; DNA: TGTGCCAGCAGCCAAGATCTTAGATCCGAGGGGTTCTTC; CDR3: CASSQDLRSEGFF
size: few; D: TRBD1; V: TRBV20-1; J: TRBJ1-5; DNA: TGCAGTGCTAGGACAGGGAATCAGCCCCAGCATTTT; CDR3: CSARTGNQPQHF
size: .; D: .; V: TRBV20-1; J: TRBJ2-3; DNA: TGCAGTGCTAGAGTAATTAGGGCGACCCGGACGGCAGATACGCAGTATTTT; CDR3: CSARVIRATRTADTQYF